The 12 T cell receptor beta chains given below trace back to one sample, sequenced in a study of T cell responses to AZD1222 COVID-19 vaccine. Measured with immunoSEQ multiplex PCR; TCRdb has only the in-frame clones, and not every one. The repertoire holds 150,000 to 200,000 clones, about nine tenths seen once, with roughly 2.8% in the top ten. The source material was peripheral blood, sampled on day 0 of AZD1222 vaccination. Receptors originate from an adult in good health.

CDR3 nucleotide sequence: TGTGCCAGCAGTTACTCAAGGGGTGCAACTAATGAAAAACTGTTTTTT. Translated: CASSYSRGATNEKLFF. The chain carries TRBV6-6 and TRBJ1-4, with TRBD1 as a possible D gene (5 bases). The germline V gene encodes CDR1 MNHNY and CDR2 SVGAGI (reference sequence). The CDR3 runs to 16 residues. Between the trimmed V and J ends, which lost 0 bases and 0 bases, there was a span of 8 bases.

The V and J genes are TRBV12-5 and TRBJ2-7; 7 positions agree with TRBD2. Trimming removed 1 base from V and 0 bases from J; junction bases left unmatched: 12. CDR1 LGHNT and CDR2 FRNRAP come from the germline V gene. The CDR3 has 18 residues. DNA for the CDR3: TGTGCTAGTGGTTTGGAACTTGGCGGGAGCGCAGGCTCCTACGAGCAGTACTTC. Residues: CASGLELGGSAGSYEQYF. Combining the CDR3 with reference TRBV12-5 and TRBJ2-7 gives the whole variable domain DARVTQTPRHKVTEMGQEVTMRCQPILGHNTVFWYRQTMMQGLELLAYFRNRAPLDDSGMPKDRFSAEMPDATLATLKIQPSEPRDSAVYFCASGLELGGSAGSYEQYFGPGTRLTVT.

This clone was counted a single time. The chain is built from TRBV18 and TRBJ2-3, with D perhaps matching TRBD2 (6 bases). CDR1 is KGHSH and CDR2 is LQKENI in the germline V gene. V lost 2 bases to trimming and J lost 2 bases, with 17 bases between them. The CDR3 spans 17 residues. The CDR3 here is CASSPTAGSGITDTQYF. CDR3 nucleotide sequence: TGTGCCAGCTCACCAACGGCGGGGTCGGGCATCACAGATACGCAGTATTTT.

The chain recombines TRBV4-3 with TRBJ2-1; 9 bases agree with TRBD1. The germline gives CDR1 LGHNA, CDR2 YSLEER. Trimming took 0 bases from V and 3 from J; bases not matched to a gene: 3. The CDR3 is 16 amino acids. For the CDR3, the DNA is TGCGCCAGCAGCCAAGATGGACAGGGGTACTACAATGAGCAGTTCTTC. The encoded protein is CASSQDGQGYYNEQFF.

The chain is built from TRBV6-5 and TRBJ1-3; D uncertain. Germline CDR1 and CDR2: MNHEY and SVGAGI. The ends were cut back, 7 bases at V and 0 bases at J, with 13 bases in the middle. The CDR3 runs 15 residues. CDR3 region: CASIGSLRSGNTIYF. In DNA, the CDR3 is TGTGCCAGCATAGGGTCTTTGCGCTCTGGAAACACCATATATTTT.

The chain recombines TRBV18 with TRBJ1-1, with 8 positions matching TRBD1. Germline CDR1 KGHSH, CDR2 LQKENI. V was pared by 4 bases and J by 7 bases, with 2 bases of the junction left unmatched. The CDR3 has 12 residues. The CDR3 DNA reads TGTGCCAGCTCACTCGGACAGGGTGAAGCTTTCTTT. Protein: CASSLGQGEAFF.

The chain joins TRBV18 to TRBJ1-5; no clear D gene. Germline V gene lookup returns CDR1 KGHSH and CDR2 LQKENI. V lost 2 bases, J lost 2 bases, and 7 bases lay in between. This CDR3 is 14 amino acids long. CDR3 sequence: CASSPNRRNQPQHF. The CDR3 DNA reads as TGTGCCAGCTCACCAAACAGACGCAATCAGCCCCAGCATTTT.

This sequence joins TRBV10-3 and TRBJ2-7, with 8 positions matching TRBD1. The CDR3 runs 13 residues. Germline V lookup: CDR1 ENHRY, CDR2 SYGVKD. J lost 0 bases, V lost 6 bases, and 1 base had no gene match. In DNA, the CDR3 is TGTGCCATCAGCACAGGGGGCTCCTACGAGCAGTACTTC. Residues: CAISTGGSYEQYF.

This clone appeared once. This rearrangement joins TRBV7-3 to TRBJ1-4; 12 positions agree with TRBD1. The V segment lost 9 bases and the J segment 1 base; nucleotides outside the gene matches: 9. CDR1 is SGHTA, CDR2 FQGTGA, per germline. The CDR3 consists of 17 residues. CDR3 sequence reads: CASALRDRGLTNEKLFF. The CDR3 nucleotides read TGTGCCAGTGCACTCCGGGACAGGGGGCTAACTAATGAAAAACTGTTTTTT.

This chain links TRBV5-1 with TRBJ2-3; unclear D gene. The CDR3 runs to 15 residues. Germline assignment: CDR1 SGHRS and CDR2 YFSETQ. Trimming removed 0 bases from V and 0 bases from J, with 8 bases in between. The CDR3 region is CASSLGPVSTDTQYF. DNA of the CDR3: TGCGCCAGCAGCTTGGGGCCGGTCAGCACAGATACGCAGTATTTT.

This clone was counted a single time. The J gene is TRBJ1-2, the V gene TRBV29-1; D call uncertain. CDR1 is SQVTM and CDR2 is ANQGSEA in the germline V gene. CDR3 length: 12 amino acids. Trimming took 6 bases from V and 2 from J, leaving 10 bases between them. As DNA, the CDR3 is TGCAGCGTAGCTGAGCGGAACTATGGCTACACCTTC. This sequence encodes CSVAERNYGYTF.

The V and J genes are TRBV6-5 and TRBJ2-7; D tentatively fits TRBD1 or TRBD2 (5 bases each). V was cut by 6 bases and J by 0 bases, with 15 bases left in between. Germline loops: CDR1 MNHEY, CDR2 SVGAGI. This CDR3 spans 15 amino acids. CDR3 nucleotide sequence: TGTGCCAGCAGGAACCCCGGGACGAGCTCCTACGAGCAGTACTTC. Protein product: CASRNPGTSSYEQYF.